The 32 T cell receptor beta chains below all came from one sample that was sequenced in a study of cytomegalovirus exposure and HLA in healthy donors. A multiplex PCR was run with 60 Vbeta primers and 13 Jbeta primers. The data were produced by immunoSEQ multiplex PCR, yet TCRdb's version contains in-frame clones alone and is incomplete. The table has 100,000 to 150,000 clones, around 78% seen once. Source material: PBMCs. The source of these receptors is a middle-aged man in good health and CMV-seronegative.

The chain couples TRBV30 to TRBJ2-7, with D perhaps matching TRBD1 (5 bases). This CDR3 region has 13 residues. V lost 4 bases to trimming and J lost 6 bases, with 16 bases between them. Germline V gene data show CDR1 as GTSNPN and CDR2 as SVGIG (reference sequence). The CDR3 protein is CAWNRQGGSEQYF. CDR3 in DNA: TGTGCCTGGAACCGGCAGGGTGGAAGCGAGCAGTACTTC.

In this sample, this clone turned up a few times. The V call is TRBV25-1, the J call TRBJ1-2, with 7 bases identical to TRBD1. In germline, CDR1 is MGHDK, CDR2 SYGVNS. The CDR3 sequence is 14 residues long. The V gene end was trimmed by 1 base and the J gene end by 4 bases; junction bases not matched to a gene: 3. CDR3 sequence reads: CASSESGDSYGYTF. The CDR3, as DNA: TGTGCCAGCAGTGAATCCGGGGACAGCTATGGCTACACCTTC.

CDR3 loop: CAGGQGIPGELFF. CDR3 nucleotide sequence: TGTGCCGGCGGACAGGGGATCCCCGGGGAGCTGTTTTTT. V is TRBV28 and J is TRBJ2-2; TRBD1 agrees at 9 bases. Germline assignment: CDR1 MDHEN and CDR2 SYDVKM. The CDR3 is made up of 13 amino acids. V shed 11 bases, J shed 6 bases, and the junction held 7 bases outside the gene matches.

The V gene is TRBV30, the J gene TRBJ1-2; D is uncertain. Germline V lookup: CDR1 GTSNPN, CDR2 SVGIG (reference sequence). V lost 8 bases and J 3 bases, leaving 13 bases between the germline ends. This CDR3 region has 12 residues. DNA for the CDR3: TGTGCCCTAGCTTCCCGGGACTATGGCTACACCTTC. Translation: CALASRDYGYTF.

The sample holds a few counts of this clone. The CDR3 sequence: CAGGGGSSGANVLTF. DNA of the CDR3: TGTGCCGGGGGCGGCGGGAGCTCTGGGGCCAACGTCCTGACTTTC. This chain links TRBV2 with TRBJ2-6, with D perhaps TRBD2 (7 bases). Trimming pared 11 bases from V and 0 bases from J, leaving 14 bases between. Per the germline V gene, CDR1 is SNHLY and CDR2 is FYNNEI. This CDR3 comprises 15 residues.

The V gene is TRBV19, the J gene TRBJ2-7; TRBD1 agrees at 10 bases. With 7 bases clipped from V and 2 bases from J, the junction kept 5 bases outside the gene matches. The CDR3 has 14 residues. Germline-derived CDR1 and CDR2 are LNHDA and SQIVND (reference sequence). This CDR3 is CASMRGTGAYEQYF. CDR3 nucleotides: TGTGCCAGTATGAGGGGGACAGGGGCCTACGAGCAGTACTTC.

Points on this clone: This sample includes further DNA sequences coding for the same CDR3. CDR3 DNA: TGTGCCAGCAGCAAACTTCTTAATTACCGGGACTCAAACTCCTACGAGCAGTACTTC. It specifies CASSKLLNYRDSNSYEQYF. The chain joins TRBV7-9 to TRBJ2-7, with D maybe TRBD2 (6 bases). Per germline, CDR1 SEHNR and CDR2 FQNEAQ (reference sequence). This CDR3 spans 19 amino acids. The germline V and J ends were trimmed by 5 bases and 0 bases, with 26 bases remaining between them.

The CDR3 coding sequence is TGTGCCAGCAGCTACCCGGCGGGGGGGGAGACCCAGTACTTC. This sequence encodes CASSYPAGGETQYF. The rearrangement joins TRBV7-9 to TRBJ2-5, with 9 bases identical to TRBD2. The length of the CDR3 is 14 residues. CDR1 is SEHNR and CDR2 is FQNEAQ in the germline V gene (reference sequence). V lost 4 bases and J lost 5; bases outside the gene matches: 5.

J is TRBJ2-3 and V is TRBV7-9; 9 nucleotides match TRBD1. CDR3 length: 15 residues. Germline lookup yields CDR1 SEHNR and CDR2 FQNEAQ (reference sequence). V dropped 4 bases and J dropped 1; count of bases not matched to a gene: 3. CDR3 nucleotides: TGTGCCAGCAGCTCGACAGGGGGGGGCACAGATACGCAGTATTTT. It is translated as CASSSTGGGTDTQYF.

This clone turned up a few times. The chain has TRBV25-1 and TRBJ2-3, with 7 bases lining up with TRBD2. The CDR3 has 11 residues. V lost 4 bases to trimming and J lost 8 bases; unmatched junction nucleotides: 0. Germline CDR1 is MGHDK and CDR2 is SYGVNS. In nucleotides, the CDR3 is TGTGCCAGCAGTGGCGGGGGTACGCAGTATTTT. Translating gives CASSGGGTQYF.

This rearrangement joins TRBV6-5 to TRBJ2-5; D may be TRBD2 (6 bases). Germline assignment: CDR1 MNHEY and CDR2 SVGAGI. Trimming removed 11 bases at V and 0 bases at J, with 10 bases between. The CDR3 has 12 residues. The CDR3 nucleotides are TGTGCCGCGGGGTGGTACCAAGAGACCCAGTACTTC. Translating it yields CAAGWYQETQYF.

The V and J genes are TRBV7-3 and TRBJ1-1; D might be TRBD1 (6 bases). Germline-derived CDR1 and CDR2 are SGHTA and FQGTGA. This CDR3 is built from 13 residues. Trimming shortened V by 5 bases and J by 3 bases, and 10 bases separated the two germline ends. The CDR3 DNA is TGTGCCAGCAGCATAAGGGGGGACACTGAAGCTTTCTTT. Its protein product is CASSIRGDTEAFF.

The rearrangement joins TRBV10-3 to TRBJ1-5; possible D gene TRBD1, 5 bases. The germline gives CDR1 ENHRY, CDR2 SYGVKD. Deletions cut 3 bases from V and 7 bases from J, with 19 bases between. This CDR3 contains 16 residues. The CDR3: CAISEIGDLREQPQHF. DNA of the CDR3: TGTGCCATCAGTGAAATAGGGGATCTTAGGGAACAGCCCCAGCATTTT.

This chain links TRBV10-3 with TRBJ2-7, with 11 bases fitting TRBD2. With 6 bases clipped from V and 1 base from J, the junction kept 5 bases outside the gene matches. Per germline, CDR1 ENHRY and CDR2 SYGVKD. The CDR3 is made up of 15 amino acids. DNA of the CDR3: TGTGCCATCAGGACTAGCGGGGCAACGTCCTACGAGCAGTACTTC. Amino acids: CAIRTSGATSYEQYF.

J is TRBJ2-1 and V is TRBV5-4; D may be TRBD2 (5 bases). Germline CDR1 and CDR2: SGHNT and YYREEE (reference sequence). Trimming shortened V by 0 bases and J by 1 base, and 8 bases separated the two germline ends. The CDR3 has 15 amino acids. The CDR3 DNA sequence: TGTGCCAGCAGCTTGGACTCGGGGTCCTACAATGAGCAGTTCTTC. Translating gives CASSLDSGSYNEQFF.

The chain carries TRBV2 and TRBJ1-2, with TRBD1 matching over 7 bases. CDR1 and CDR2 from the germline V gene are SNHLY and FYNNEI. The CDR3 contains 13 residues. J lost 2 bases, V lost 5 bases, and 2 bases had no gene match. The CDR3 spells CASSPDRNYGYTF. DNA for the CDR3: TGTGCCAGCAGTCCGGACAGGAACTATGGCTACACCTTC.

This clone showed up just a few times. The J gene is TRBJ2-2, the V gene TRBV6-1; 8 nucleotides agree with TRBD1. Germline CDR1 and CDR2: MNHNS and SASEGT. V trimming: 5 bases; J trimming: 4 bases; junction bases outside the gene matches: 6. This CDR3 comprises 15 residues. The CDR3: CASSLRDRTTGELFF. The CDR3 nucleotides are TGTGCCAGCAGTCTCCGGGACAGGACCACCGGGGAGCTGTTTTTT.

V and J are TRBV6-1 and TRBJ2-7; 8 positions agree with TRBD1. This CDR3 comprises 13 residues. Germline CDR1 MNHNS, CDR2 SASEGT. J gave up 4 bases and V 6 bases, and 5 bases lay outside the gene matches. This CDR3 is CASRGDRLYEQYF. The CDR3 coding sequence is TGTGCCAGCAGGGGGGACAGGTTATACGAGCAGTACTTC.

The CDR3 is CAIQQLTQPQHF. CDR3 in DNA: TGTGCCATCCAACAGTTAACTCAGCCCCAGCATTTT. The chain couples TRBV28 to TRBJ1-5; no clear D gene. The CDR3 length is 12 residues. From germline, CDR1 is MDHEN and CDR2 SYDVKM. Deletions cut 10 bases from V and 6 bases from J, with 13 bases between. The full variable domain, completed using reference TRBV28 and TRBJ1-5, is DVKVTQSSRYLVKRTGEKVFLECVQDMDHENMFWYRQDPGLGLRLIYFSYDVKMKEKGDIPEGYSVSREKKERFSLILESASTNQTSMYLCAIQQLTQPQHFGDGTRLSIL.

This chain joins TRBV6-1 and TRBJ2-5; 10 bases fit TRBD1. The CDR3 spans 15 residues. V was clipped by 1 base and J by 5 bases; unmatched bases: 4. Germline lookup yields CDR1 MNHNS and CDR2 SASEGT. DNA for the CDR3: TGTGCCAGCAGTGAAGGACAGGGGGCTGGCGAGACCCAGTACTTC. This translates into CASSEGQGAGETQYF.

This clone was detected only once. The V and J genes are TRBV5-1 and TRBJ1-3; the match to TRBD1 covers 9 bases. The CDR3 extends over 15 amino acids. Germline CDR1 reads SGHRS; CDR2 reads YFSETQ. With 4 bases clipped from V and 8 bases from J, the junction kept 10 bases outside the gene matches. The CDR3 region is CASSPQGQGVDTIYF. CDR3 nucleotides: TGCGCCAGCAGCCCCCAGGGACAGGGAGTCGACACCATATATTTT.

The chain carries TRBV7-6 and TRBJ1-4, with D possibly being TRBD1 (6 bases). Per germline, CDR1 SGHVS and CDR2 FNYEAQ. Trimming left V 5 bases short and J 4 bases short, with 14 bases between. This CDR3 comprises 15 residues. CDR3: CASSITGSVNEKLFF. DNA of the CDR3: TGTGCCAGCAGCATAACAGGGTCGGTTAATGAAAAACTGTTTTTT.

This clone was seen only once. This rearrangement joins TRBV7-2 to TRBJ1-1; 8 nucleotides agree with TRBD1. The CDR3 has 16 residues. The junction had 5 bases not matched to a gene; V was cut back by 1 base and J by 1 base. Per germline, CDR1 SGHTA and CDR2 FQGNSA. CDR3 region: CASSLERTGRNTEAFF. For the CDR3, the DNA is TGTGCCAGCAGCTTAGAAAGGACAGGGCGGAACACTGAAGCTTTCTTT.

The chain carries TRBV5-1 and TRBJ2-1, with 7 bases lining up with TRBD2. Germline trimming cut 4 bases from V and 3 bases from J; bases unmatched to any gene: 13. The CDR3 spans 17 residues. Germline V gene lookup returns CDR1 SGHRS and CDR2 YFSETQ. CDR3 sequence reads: CASSEETAGRYYNEQFF. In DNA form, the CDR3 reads TGCGCCAGCAGCGAAGAGACAGCGGGGAGATACTACAATGAGCAGTTCTTC.

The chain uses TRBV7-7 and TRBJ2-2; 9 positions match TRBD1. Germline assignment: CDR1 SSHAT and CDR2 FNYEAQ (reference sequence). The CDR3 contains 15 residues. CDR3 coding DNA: TGTGCTAGCTCCCCCTCACAGGGGGCGCCCGGGGAGCTGTTTTTT. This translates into CASSPSQGAPGELFF.

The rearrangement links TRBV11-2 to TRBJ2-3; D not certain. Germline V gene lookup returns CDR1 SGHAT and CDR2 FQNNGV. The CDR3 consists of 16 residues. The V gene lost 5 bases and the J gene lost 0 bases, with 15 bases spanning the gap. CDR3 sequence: CASSPRSTTSTDTQYF. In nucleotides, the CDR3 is TGTGCCAGCAGCCCCCGAAGTACTACTAGCACAGATACGCAGTATTTT.

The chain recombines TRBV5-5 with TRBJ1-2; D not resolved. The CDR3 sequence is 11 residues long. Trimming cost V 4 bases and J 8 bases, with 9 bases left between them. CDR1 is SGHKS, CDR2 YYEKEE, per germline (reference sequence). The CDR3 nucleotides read TGTGCCAGCAGCCAGACTTACGGCTACACCTTC. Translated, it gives CASSQTYGYTF.

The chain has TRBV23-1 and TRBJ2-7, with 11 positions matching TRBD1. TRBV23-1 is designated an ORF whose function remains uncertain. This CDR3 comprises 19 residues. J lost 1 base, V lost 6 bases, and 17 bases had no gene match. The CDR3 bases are TGCGCCAGCAGCCCCGTGAGGAGGGAAGGACAGGGGGCTTCCTACGAGCAGTACTTC. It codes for CASSPVRREGQGASYEQYF.

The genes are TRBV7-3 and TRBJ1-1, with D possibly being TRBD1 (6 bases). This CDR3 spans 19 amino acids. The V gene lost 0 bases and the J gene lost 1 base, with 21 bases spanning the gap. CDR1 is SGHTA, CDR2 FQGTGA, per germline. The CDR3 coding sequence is TGTGCCAGCAGCTTAACAGGGTGGCAGGGGCCGCCTAGGAACACTGAAGCTTTCTTT. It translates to CASSLTGWQGPPRNTEAFF.

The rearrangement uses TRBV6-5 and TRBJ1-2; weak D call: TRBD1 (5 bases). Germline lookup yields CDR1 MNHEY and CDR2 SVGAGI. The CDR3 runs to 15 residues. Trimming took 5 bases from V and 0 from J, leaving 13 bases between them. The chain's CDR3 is CASSTSTVSNYGYTF. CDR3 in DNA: TGTGCCAGCAGTACCTCGACAGTCTCTAACTATGGCTACACCTTC.

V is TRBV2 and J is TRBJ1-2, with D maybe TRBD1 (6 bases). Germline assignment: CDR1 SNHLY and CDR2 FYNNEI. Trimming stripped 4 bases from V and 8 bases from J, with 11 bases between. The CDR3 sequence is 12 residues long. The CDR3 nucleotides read TGTGCCAGCAGTGTACAGGGTAGGGGCTACACCTTC. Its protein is CASSVQGRGYTF.

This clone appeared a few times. CDR3 sequence (DNA): TGTGCCAGCAGTTTATCCCAGGGTGTAACTGAAGCTTTCTTT. Its protein product is CASSLSQGVTEAFF. V is TRBV28 and J is TRBJ1-1; a possible D gene is TRBD1 (5 bases). CDR1 is MDHEN and CDR2 is SYDVKM in the germline V gene. V was pared by 1 base and J by 5 bases, with 11 bases between. CDR3 length: 14 residues.